The 6 T cell receptor beta chains listed next were all sequenced from one sample in a study of blood T cells in healthy people across ages. Primers used in a second PCR of about 6 to 11 cycles were a sample-barcoded 5' primer and a J-beta primer mix. MiXCR, applied by TCRdb to the 5' RACE reads, yields one record per CDR3 protein. The sample yields some 1,800,000 distinct CDR3 sequences, roughly 43% seen once. Sequencing input: blood. These receptor sequences come from a human donor in good health.

The chain recombines TRBV6-5 with TRBJ2-5; no definite D call. The DNA end is more similar to TRBJ2-7, so the J call may be wrong. Germline CDR1 MNHEY, CDR2 SVGAGI. The CDR3 covers 14 residues. The CDR3 DNA is TGTGCCAGCAGTTACTCGGCGGCAGGCCACGAGCAGTACTTC. Its translation is CASSYSAAGHEQYF.

There are a few counts of this clonotype. This chain links TRBV7-2 with TRBJ1-4; D gene ambiguous. The germline V and J ends were trimmed by 5 bases and 3 bases, with 16 bases remaining between them. The CDR3 covers 16 residues. Germline assignment: CDR1 SGHTA and CDR2 FQGNSA. The CDR3: CASSPRPGPSNEKLFF. Here the CDR3 DNA reads TGTGCCAGCAGCCCCAGACCCGGTCCGTCTAATGAAAAACTGTTTTTT.

The table lists this clonotype with a few counts. The chain employs TRBV7-6 and TRBJ1-1; no definite D call. The CDR3 runs to 13 residues. Per the germline V gene, CDR1 is SGHVS and CDR2 is FNYEAQ. The V end was cut by 5 bases, the J end by 6 bases, with 13 bases between. In nucleotides, the CDR3 is TGTGCCAGCAGCATTAACGGGGTCGCTGAAGCTTTCTTT. Its protein product is CASSINGVAEAFF.

As to this clonotype: A much bigger clone sits one base away, suggesting this may be a read error. J is TRBJ2-4 and V is TRBV10-3; D remains ambiguous. The CDR3 consists of 15 residues. The germline V gene encodes CDR1 ENHRY and CDR2 SYGVKD. Deletions cut 8 bases from V and 8 bases from J, with 22 bases between. The CDR3 DNA follows: TGTGCCATCGTTCAGGCCCGCGACCGCTCAGACATTCAGTACTTC. Translated: CAIVQARDRSDIQYF.

V and J are TRBV5-6 and TRBJ1-4; TRBD1 aligns across 7 bases. The V and J ends lost 4 bases and 8 bases, in that order; junction bases with no gene match: 5. This CDR3 is 13 amino acids long. Per the germline V gene, CDR1 is SGHDT and CDR2 is YYEEEE. The CDR3 bases are TGTGCCAGCAGCCAGGGGGGTGGCGAAAAACTGTTTTTT. Translating it yields CASSQGGGEKLFF.

This clonotype was observed a handful of times. The chain recombines TRBV7-2 with TRBJ2-7; D may match TRBD1 or TRBD2 (6 bases each). In germline, CDR1 is SGHTA, CDR2 FQGNSA. V was pared by 7 bases and J by 4 bases, with 17 bases between. CDR3 length: 14 residues. This chain's CDR3 is CASNGAGGTYEQYF. The DNA of the CDR3 is TGTGCCAGCAACGGGGCCGGGGGCACTTACGAGCAGTACTTC.